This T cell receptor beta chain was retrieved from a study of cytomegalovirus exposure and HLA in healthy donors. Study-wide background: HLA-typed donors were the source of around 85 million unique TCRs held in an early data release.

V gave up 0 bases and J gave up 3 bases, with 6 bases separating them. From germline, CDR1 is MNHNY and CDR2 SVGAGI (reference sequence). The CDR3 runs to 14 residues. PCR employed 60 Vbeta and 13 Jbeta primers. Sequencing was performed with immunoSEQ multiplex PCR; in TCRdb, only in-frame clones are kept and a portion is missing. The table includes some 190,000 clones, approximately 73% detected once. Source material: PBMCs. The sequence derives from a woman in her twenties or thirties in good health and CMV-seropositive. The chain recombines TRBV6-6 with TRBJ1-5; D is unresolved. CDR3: CASSYSSTNQPQHF. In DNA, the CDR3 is TGTGCCAGCAGTTACTCCTCTACCAATCAGCCCCAGCATTTT.